The clone carrying this TCR beta chain was counted only a few times. The entry originates in a study of blood T cells in healthy people across ages. Trimming pared 2 bases from V and 1 base from J, leaving 8 bases between. This CDR3 is built from 14 residues. Germline V gene sequence: CDR1 MNHEY, CDR2 SVGAGI. Primers used in a second PCR of about 7 to 11 cycles were a sample-barcoded 5' primer and a J-beta primer mix. TCRdb reprocessed the 5' RACE reads via MiXCR and lists one record per CDR3 protein. Of some 1.5 million distinct CDR3 sequences in the sample, around 40% were seen once. The sequence came from a woman younger than 30 in good health. The chain employs TRBV6-5 and TRBJ1-1; D is uncertain. Material for sequencing was blood. The CDR3 loop reads CASSYVRGNTEAFF. Written as DNA, the CDR3 is TGTGCCAGCAGTTACGTCCGGGGGAACACTGAAGCTTTCTTT.